The 3 T cell receptor beta chains in this list originate from one sample, sequenced in a study of vaccination and CD4 T cells after COVID-19. What these receptors recognize is not known. The treatment was: approximately 9-day PBMC culture with coronavirus spike peptide pools or control peptides (ViraFEST assay). CD4+ T-cell collection from the unexposed donor predated the COVID-19 pandemic (2011-2018). The Oncomine TCR Beta short-read assay was applied to DNA of cultured CD4+ T cells. TCRdb analysed the PCR reads with MiXCR anew, one entry per CDR3 protein. The table lists 5,500 to 6,500 distinct CDR3 sequences, about 28% of them singletons. Input material: CD4+ T cells from blood, cultured in vitro. The source of these receptors is a human donor in good health.

CDR3 sequence (DNA): TGTGCCAGCAGTGAAAGGGGCGGGGGGTATACCGGGGAGCTGTTTTTT. This translates into CASSERGGGYTGELFF. The chain employs TRBV6-1 and TRBJ2-2, with 8 bases aligning to TRBD2. The CDR3 is made up of 16 amino acids. V trimming: 2 bases; J trimming: 5 bases; junction bases outside the gene matches: 7. Germline V gives CDR1 MNHNS, CDR2 SASEGT.

Turning to this clonotype: One base away lies a much larger clone, so this may be a sequencing read error. The CDR3 protein is CSARAQRDRYGYTF. CDR3 DNA: TGCAGTGCTAGGGCGCAGCGGGACCGCTATGGCTACACCTTC. The V gene is TRBV20-1, the J gene TRBJ1-2, with D maybe TRBD1 (5 bases). The V end was cut by 3 bases, the J end by 4 bases, with 15 bases between. The CDR3 covers 14 residues. From germline, CDR1 is DFQATT and CDR2 SNEGSKA (reference sequence).

This clonotype was seen more than once but under ten times. J is TRBJ2-7 and V is TRBV7-2; D is ambiguous. CDR3 length: 14 amino acids. Trimming left V 1 base short and J 2 bases short, with 9 bases between. CDR1 and CDR2 (germline): SGHTA, FQGNSA. The CDR3 DNA reads as TGTGCCAGCAGCTTAGAATGGGCAGCCTACGAGCAGTACTTC. Protein: CASSLEWAAYEQYF.